This T cell receptor (beta chain) was sequenced for a study of CD8 T cells in Susac syndrome. Study information: Susac syndrome patients were untreated, on corticosteroids with some adding intravenous immunoglobulin, or on intravenous immunoglobulin only.

Reverse transcription of 0.5 to 1 ug RNA was performed with random hexamers. immunoSEQ multiplex PCR amplified TCR beta CDR3 across 54 Vbeta, 13 Jbeta. TCRdb fed the immunoSEQ multiplex PCR reads into MiXCR, producing one record per CDR3 protein. Counted here are about 180,000 distinct CDR3 sequences, approximately 94% occurring once; the ten biggest clones make up 0.095% to 0.13%. The CDR3 has 15 residues. J gave up 9 bases and V 3 bases, and 12 bases lay outside the gene matches. Germline CDR1 and CDR2: SNHLY and FYNNEI. This TCR was recovered from a human donor with Susac syndrome. This chain joins TRBV2 and TRBJ2-7; 9 nucleotides line up with TRBD1. The source material was CD4+ T cells from PBMCs. For the CDR3, the DNA is TGTGCCAGCAGTGAGGAACGGGACAGGGTTACGAGGCAGTACTTC. Translating gives CASSEERDRVTRQYF.